These 9 T cell receptor beta chains were all obtained from the same sample, sequenced in a study of blood T cell repertoires in COVID-19. The protocol was immunoSEQ multiplex PCR, while the TCRdb copy is restricted to in-frame clones and leaves out a portion. Here the sample spans a few hundred thousand clones, 70% to 90% being singletons. The source material was peripheral blood. The receptors were sampled from a human donor in a cohort sampled during active COVID-19.

With respect to this clone: Other DNA sequences from this sample encode an identical CDR3 as well. The chain recombines TRBV5-1 with TRBJ1-1; a weak D match, TRBD1 (5 bases). Trimming pared 0 bases from V and 2 bases from J, leaving 5 bases between. Per the germline V gene, CDR1 is SGHRS and CDR2 is YFSETQ. The CDR3 extends over 13 amino acids. The CDR3 DNA reads TGCGCCAGCAGCTTGGGGGGCAACACTGAAGCTTTCTTT. It codes for CASSLGGNTEAFF.

CDR3 protein: CASSPGGSTYEQYF. CDR3 coding DNA: TGTGCCAGCAGCCCAGGGGGCTCCACCTACGAGCAGTACTTC. The chain uses TRBV5-4 and TRBJ2-7; TRBD1 agrees at 8 bases. CDR1 and CDR2 from the germline V gene are SGHNT and YYREEE (reference sequence). The CDR3 spans 14 residues. V lost 4 bases and J lost 2; bases outside the gene matches: 5.

This clone was recorded once. The V and J genes are TRBV10-2 and TRBJ1-6; D gene unclear. V was clipped by 3 bases and J by 7 bases, with 7 bases between them. CDR1 and CDR2 from the germline V gene are WSHSY and SAAADI. The CDR3 totals 13 residues. CDR3 amino acids: CASSENLNSPLHF. CDR3 DNA: TGCGCCAGCAGTGAAAACTTAAATTCACCCCTCCACTTT.

The rearrangement links TRBV9 to TRBJ2-5; D possibly corresponds to TRBD2 (5 bases). This CDR3 has 15 residues. The germline CDR1 and CDR2 sequences are SGDLS and YYNGEE. V gave up 0 bases and J gave up 3 bases, with 12 bases separating them. The CDR3 reads CASSVVEGGEETQYF. CDR3 coding DNA: TGTGCCAGCAGCGTAGTAGAGGGTGGAGAAGAGACCCAGTACTTC.

V and J are TRBV3-1 (or the pseudogene TRBV3-2) and TRBJ2-1, with 9 bases that match TRBD2. The length of the CDR3 is 17 residues. Trimming took 3 bases from V and 5 from J; bases not matched to a gene: 11. Germline CDR1 LGHDT, CDR2 YNNKEL (reference sequence). The DNA of the CDR3 is TGTGCCAGCAGCCACCAATTAGCGGGGGAAATTCACAATGAGCAGTTCTTC. Residues: CASSHQLAGEIHNEQFF.

The chain carries TRBV25-1 and TRBJ2-7; TRBD1 matches 9 bases. CDR3 length: 15 residues. The germline V gene has CDR1 MGHDK and CDR2 SYGVNS. The trim removed 5 bases at V and 3 bases at J, leaving 8 bases unmatched. In nucleotides, the CDR3 is TGTGCCAGCAGTTTACCCGGGACAGGGTACTACGAGCAGTACTTC. Its protein product is CASSLPGTGYYEQYF.

There are a few counts of this clone. The chain combines TRBV7-9 with TRBJ1-5; the D gene is possibly TRBD1 (5 bases). The CDR3 is 14 residues long. Germline assignment: CDR1 SEHNR and CDR2 FQNEAQ (reference sequence). Deletions cut 4 bases from V and 5 bases from J, with 12 bases between. CDR3 sequence reads: CASSSAGGDQPQHF. The CDR3 DNA sequence: TGTGCCAGCAGCTCTGCGGGGGGTGATCAGCCCCAGCATTTT.

This clone came up a few times. The chain employs TRBV18 and TRBJ1-2; D is unclear. Germline CDR1 reads KGHSH; CDR2 reads LQKENI. This CDR3 has 12 residues. V dropped 3 bases and J dropped 8 bases, with 10 bases sitting between them. The CDR3 DNA reads TGTGCCAGCTCACCGGACTTTTCGGGCTACACCTTC. Encoded protein: CASSPDFSGYTF.

V usage is TRBV19 and J usage is TRBJ2-6; D is ambiguous. The CDR3 extends over 13 amino acids. Trimming cost V 10 bases and J 0 bases, with 7 bases left between them. Germline CDR1 and CDR2: LNHDA and SQIVND (reference sequence). The CDR3, as DNA: TGTGCCACCCGAGGCTCTGGGGCCAACGTCCTGACTTTC. Its protein is CATRGSGANVLTF. Full variable domain (remainder filled in from reference TRBV19 and TRBJ2-6): DGGITQSPKYLFRKEGQNVTLSCEQNLNHDAMYWYRQDPGQGLRLIYYSQIVNDFQKGDIAEGYSVSREKKESFPLTVTSAQKNPTAFYLCATRGSGANVLTFGAGSRLTVL.